This T cell receptor beta chain appears in the sequencing data of a study of blood T cell repertoires in COVID-19. Germline CDR1 and CDR2: LGHDT and YNNKEL (reference sequence). Trimming took 3 bases from V and 2 from J; bases not matched to a gene: 2. This CDR3 spans 14 amino acids. Some clones are missing from TCRdb's copy, which holds only in-frame ones; the method was immunoSEQ multiplex PCR. The table has hundreds of thousands of clones, about 87% seen once. This TCR came from a woman aged 45-65 years who had recovered from COVID-19. This rearrangement joins TRBV3-1 (or the pseudogene TRBV3-2) to TRBJ2-5; the match to TRBD1 covers 8 bases. The material sequenced was PBMCs or T cells enriched from blood (not recorded which). As DNA, the CDR3 is TGTGCCAGCAGCCAGGGACAGGATCAAGAGACCCAGTACTTC. The encoded protein is CASSQGQDQETQYF.